The present TCR beta chain was sequenced within a study of beta chain features in type 1 diabetes. Study-wide background: Across all samples, approximately 99 million sorted cells were examined. Whole-study results and caveats: Type 1 diabetes patients showed a moderate but significant shortening of TCRB CDR3s in all four CD4+ subsets.

The sequenced template was cDNA made from the entire isolated RNA. Measured with immunoSEQ multiplex PCR; TCRdb has only the in-frame clones, and not every one. The sample has 130,000 or so clones, around 10% seen once. The V end was cut by 6 bases, the J end by 6 bases, with 12 bases between. The CDR3 extends over 12 amino acids. CDR1 is SQVTM and CDR2 is ANQGSEA in the germline V gene. This clone came up a few times. Its cognate antigen is unknown. Each of the CD4+ naive, central memory, regulatory and stem cell-like memory populations was sorted via CD45RO/CCR7/CD25/CD127/CD95/CD27. This receptor was identified in a man in his thirties or forties with type 1 diabetes. V and J are TRBV29-1 and TRBJ2-1; a weak D match, TRBD1 (5 bases). Sequenced sample: central memory CD4+ T cells from blood. CDR3 sequence: CSVDSVGNEQFF. CDR3 sequence (DNA): TGCAGCGTAGACAGTGTTGGCAATGAGCAGTTCTTC.